This TCR beta chain is drawn from a study of blood T cell repertoires in COVID-19. On the study more broadly: Donors in the United States, Italy and Spain gave samples during acute or convalescent COVID-19.

Losses at the gene ends were 1 base for V and 4 bases for J; bases not matched to a gene: 2. CDR1 and CDR2 (germline): WSHSY, SAAADI. The CDR3 spans 15 residues. Sequencing used immunoSEQ multiplex PCR; TCRdb keeps in-frame clones, though not all of them. The table shows about 49,000 clones, with 80% to 85% occurring only once. Sequencing used peripheral blood. This TCR came from an elderly woman with COVID-19, enrolled during active disease. J is TRBJ2-5 and V is TRBV10-2; 11 positions agree with TRBD2. CDR3 in DNA: TGCGCCAGCAGTGAGTTAACTAGCGGGAGAGAGACCCAGTACTTC. This translates into CASSELTSGRETQYF.